The TCR beta chain described here comes from a study of blood T cell repertoires in COVID-19. The CDR3 is 15 residues long. Germline V CDR1 and CDR2: SNHLY, FYNNEI. Trimming removed 7 bases from V and 0 bases from J, with 13 bases in between. Generated by immunoSEQ multiplex PCR, the TCRdb table keeps only in-frame clones and is missing some. The sample includes about 23,000 clones, approximately 90% of them seen just once. The sequence derives from a human donor in a cohort sampled during active COVID-19. The sequencing sample was made of peripheral blood. V usage is TRBV2 and J usage is TRBJ1-3, with D unresolved. The CDR3 coding sequence is TGTGCCAGCAACCGGGAAATGTCCTCTGGAAACACCATATATTTT. This codes for CASNREMSSGNTIYF.